This T cell receptor (beta chain) was recovered during a study of vaccination effects on CD4 cells after COVID-19. Antigen-specific CD4+ T cell clonotypes were called by their expansion after viral peptide-pool culture in ViraFEST. Following a roughly 9-day culture, CD4+ T cells were purified. Nobody among the vaccine recipients had prior SARS-CoV-2 infection (nucleocapsid antibodies were negative). Peptides at roughly 10 ug/ml and IL-2 at 9.5 to 10 IU/ml were added to more than 1.5 million PBMC per well. Only in-frame clones appear in the TCRdb table, and some are missing; sequencing was by immunoSEQ multiplex PCR. The sample lists approximately 54,000 clones, roughly 80% occurring once. With regard to this clone: As yet, its antigen is unknown.

The sample consisted of CD4+ T cells from PBMCs cultured with HCoV-229E spike peptides, taken before COVID-19 vaccination. The TCR was taken from a human donor who received a COVID-19 vaccine.

The CDR3 spells CASSPPGQGVLSNQPQHF. CDR3 bases: TGTGCCAGCTCACCACCGGGACAGGGGGTTCTAAGCAATCAGCCCCAGCATTTT. The chain combines TRBV18 with TRBJ1-5, with TRBD1 identical over 11 bases. The germline V gene encodes CDR1 KGHSH and CDR2 LQKENI. Unmatched junction bases numbered 5, after V lost 0 bases and J lost 1 base. The CDR3 runs 18 residues. The full variable domain, with the rest looked up from reference TRBV18 and TRBJ1-5, is NAGVMQNPRHLVRRRGQEARLRCSPMKGHSHVYWYRQLPEEGLKFMVYLQKENIIDESGMPKERFSAEFPKEGPSILRIQQVVRGDSAAYFCASSPPGQGVLSNQPQHFGDGTRLSIL.